This TCR beta chain was recovered during a study of blood T cells in healthy people across ages. The study's findings and limits: Measured against age, TCR beta diversity per million T cells decreased in a roughly linear manner.

On this clonotype: The antigen remains undetermined.

The CDR3 runs to 18 residues. With 0 bases clipped from V and 3 bases from J, the junction kept 7 bases outside the gene matches. Combining a sample-barcoded 5' primer with a J-beta primer mix, a second PCR ran for about 6 to 12 cycles. TCRdb recomputed calls from the 5' RACE reads with MiXCR, one row per CDR3 protein. The table has 980,000 or so distinct CDR3 sequences, about 48% seen once. This sequence joins TRBV12-3 or TRBV12-4 and TRBJ2-1; TRBD2 aligns across 11 bases. This receptor was obtained from a man aged 30-40 years in good health. Sequenced input: blood. CDR3 sequence (DNA): TGTGCCAGCAGTTTAGCAACTAGCGGGGGACCCTTCTACAATGAGCAGTTCTTC. It is translated as CASSLATSGGPFYNEQFF.